This TCR beta chain was recovered during a study of blood T cell repertoires in COVID-19. Looked up from germline, CDR1 is GTSNPN and CDR2 is SVGIG (reference sequence). V was cut by 0 bases and J by 2 bases, with 10 bases left in between. The CDR3 covers 14 residues. Under the authors' procedure: Amplifying reference gene primers gave estimates of nucleated cell counts. Produced via immunoSEQ multiplex PCR; TCRdb's table is partial and in-frame only. V and J calls and clone size are as listed in that table; D and trimming were resolved from the DNA. The sample lists some 43,000 clones, about four fifths occurring once.

The sequenced sample consisted of peripheral blood. The TCR sequence derives from a man aged 40-55 years with active or convalescent COVID-19. V is TRBV30 and J is TRBJ1-2, with TRBD1 as a possible D gene (5 bases). CDR3 nucleotides: TGTGCCTGGAGTGTAGGGGTAGGGAACTATGGCTACACCTTC. Encoded protein: CAWSVGVGNYGYTF. Full variable domain (missing parts from reference TRBV30 and TRBJ1-2): SQTIHQWPATLVQPVGSPLSLECTVEGTSNPNLYWYRQAAGRGLQLLFYSVGIGQISSEVPQNLSASRPQDRQFILSSKKLLLSDSGFYLCAWSVGVGNYGYTFGSGTRLTVV.